The 18 T cell receptor beta chains presented below share a single source sample, sequenced in a study of shared clonotypes between healthy human individuals. Assay used: immunoSEQ multiplex PCR; TCRdb lists only in-frame clones, some missing. The sample yields over 1.5 million clones, nearly 99% seen once. The specimen sequenced was naive CD4+ T cells sorted from blood. The subset here: CD45RA+ positively selected. Receptors were obtained from a man aged 30 to 45 in good health.

The gene calls are TRBV18 and TRBJ2-3, with D perhaps given as TRBD1 or TRBD2 (5 bases each). Germline V gene sequence: CDR1 KGHSH, CDR2 LQKENI. With 3 bases removed from V and 4 bases from J, the gap between germline ends came to 14 bases. This CDR3 comprises 15 residues. The CDR3 is CASSPRGSGPDTQYF. Written as DNA, the CDR3 is TGTGCCAGCTCACCCCGGGGCTCGGGGCCAGATACGCAGTATTTT. Full variable domain (outside the CDR3, taken from reference TRBV18 and TRBJ2-3): NAGVMQNPRHLVRRRGQEARLRCSPMKGHSHVYWYRQLPEEGLKFMVYLQKENIIDESGMPKERFSAEFPKEGPSILRIQQVVRGDSAAYFCASSPRGSGPDTQYFGPGTRLTVL.

This clone was seen once. The chain couples TRBV2 to TRBJ2-1; D might be TRBD1 (5 bases). This CDR3 is 12 amino acids long. CDR1 is SNHLY and CDR2 is FYNNEI in the germline V gene. V was cut by 4 bases and J by 10 bases, with 11 bases left in between. CDR3 sequence: CASSARGGEQFF. CDR3 in DNA: TGTGCCAGCAGTGCAAGGGGTGGCGAGCAGTTCTTC.

Of note for this clone: Other DNA variants within this sample encode the same CDR3. This sequence joins TRBV9 and TRBJ1-3; D is undetermined. The CDR3 loop spans 14 amino acids. Between the trimmed V and J ends, which lost 0 bases and 3 bases, there was a span of 7 bases. CDR1 and CDR2 from the germline V gene are SGDLS and YYNGEE. This CDR3 reads CASSVELGGNTIYF. In nucleotides, the CDR3 is TGTGCCAGCAGCGTAGAGCTCGGTGGAAACACCATATATTTT. Full variable domain (remainder filled in from reference TRBV9 and TRBJ1-3): DSGVTQTPKHLITATGQRVTLRCSPRSGDLSVYWYQQSLDQGLQFLIQYYNGEERAKGNILERFSAQQFPDLHSELNLSSLELGDSALYFCASSVELGGNTIYFGEGSWLTVV.

V is TRBV2 and J is TRBJ1-3, with D uncertain. The CDR3 runs to 13 residues. Germline assignment: CDR1 SNHLY and CDR2 FYNNEI. Trimming pared 8 bases from V and 4 bases from J, leaving 12 bases between. CDR3 amino acids: CASSLKVGNTIYF. CDR3 nucleotide sequence: TGTGCCAGCTCCCTCAAAGTAGGAAACACCATATATTTT.

The rearrangement uses TRBV7-3 and TRBJ2-3; 9 bases fit TRBD2. Germline V lookup: CDR1 SGHTA, CDR2 FQGTGA. V lost 0 bases to trimming and J lost 0 bases; unmatched junction nucleotides: 16. The CDR3 extends over 21 amino acids. DNA for the CDR3: TGTGCCAGCAGCTTAACGAGGGGACTAGCAGGAGGGGGTGAAAGCACAGATACGCAGTATTTT. Protein sequence: CASSLTRGLAGGGESTDTQYF.

This sequence joins TRBV2 and TRBJ2-7, with TRBD1 identical over 9 bases. The V and J ends lost 7 bases and 6 bases, in that order; junction bases with no gene match: 7. The CDR3 contains 13 residues. From germline, CDR1 is SNHLY and CDR2 FYNNEI. CDR3 coding DNA: TGTGCCAGCAACCTGGACAGGGGTGTCGAGCAGTACTTC. It codes for CASNLDRGVEQYF.

The chain uses TRBV19 and TRBJ1-1; D not certain. Trimming stripped 5 bases from V and 2 bases from J, with 12 bases between. The CDR3 has 14 residues. Germline V lookup: CDR1 LNHDA, CDR2 SQIVND (reference sequence). The CDR3 coding sequence is TGTGCCAGTAGTCCTACCGATATAAACACTGAAGCTTTCTTT. Its translation: CASSPTDINTEAFF.

The genes are TRBV18 and TRBJ2-7, with 8 nucleotides matching TRBD2. CDR3 length: 19 residues. Germline V gives CDR1 KGHSH, CDR2 LQKENI. After removal of 1 base from V and 0 bases from J, the junction contained 14 bases not matched to a gene. The CDR3 DNA is TGTGCCAGCTCACCACTTGCGGTGTTTGGGCTAGCGGGCTCCTACGAGCAGTACTTC. Its protein is CASSPLAVFGLAGSYEQYF.

This chain uses TRBV6-6 with TRBJ1-4; no clear D. The germline gives CDR1 MNHNY, CDR2 SVGAGI (reference sequence). The CDR3 extends over 12 amino acids. V dropped 8 bases and J dropped 8 bases, with 12 bases sitting between them. CDR3: CASRGREEKLFF. In DNA, the CDR3 is TGTGCCAGCCGTGGACGAGAGGAAAAACTGTTTTTT.

The chain combines TRBV11-2 with TRBJ1-4; possible D gene TRBD1, 5 bases. The CDR3 has 15 amino acids. V was pared by 1 base and J by 8 bases, with 14 bases between. CDR1 is SGHAT and CDR2 is FQNNGV in the germline V gene. DNA of the CDR3: TGTGCCAGCAGCTTAGTGGGGACTATGGGAGAAAAACTGTTTTTT. It translates to CASSLVGTMGEKLFF.

The CDR3 coding sequence is TGTGCCAGCAGTGAAACCCAATTCAGGGGCAGCTCTGGAAACACCATATATTTT. Residues: CASSETQFRGSSGNTIYF. The chain links TRBV2 to TRBJ1-3, with a tentative D call TRBD1 (6 bases). Germline V gene data show CDR1 as SNHLY and CDR2 as FYNNEI. V shed 2 bases and J shed 0 bases, with 17 bases lying between them. The CDR3 contains 18 residues.

Notes on this clone: The same CDR3 arises from other DNA sequences in this sample as well. The chain recombines TRBV9 with TRBJ2-1, with D hard to call. The germline V gene has CDR1 SGDLS and CDR2 YYNGEE. With 2 bases removed from V and 3 bases from J, the gap between germline ends came to 12 bases. The CDR3 contains 15 residues. The CDR3, as DNA: TGTGCCAGCAGCGTTTCGGGCAGAAGCTACAATGAGCAGTTCTTC. Translation gives CASSVSGRSYNEQFF.

The chain recombines TRBV15 with TRBJ2-7; 13 bases are a match to TRBD2. V dropped 4 bases and J dropped 4; count of bases not matched to a gene: 7. Germline CDR1 LNHNV, CDR2 YYDKDF (reference sequence). The CDR3 has 16 residues. The CDR3 DNA reads TGTGCCACCAGCACGAAGACTAGCGGGAGGCAGTACGAGCAGTACTTC. Translating gives CATSTKTSGRQYEQYF. The full variable domain, with the rest looked up from reference TRBV15 and TRBJ2-7, is DAMVIQNPRYQVTQFGKPVTLSCSQTLNHNVMYWYQQKSSQAPKLLFHYYDKDFNNEADTPDNFQSRRPNTSFCFLDIRSPGLGDTAMYLCATSTKTSGRQYEQYFGPGTRLTVT.

The genes are TRBV19 and TRBJ2-6; TRBD1 might be the D (5 bases). The V and J ends lost 6 bases and 0 bases respectively, with 9 bases between them. Germline values: CDR1 LNHDA, CDR2 SQIVND (reference sequence). This CDR3 has 15 residues. CDR3 nucleotides: TGTGCCAGTAGCCGACAGCCCTCTGGGGCCAACGTCCTGACTTTC. Translation gives CASSRQPSGANVLTF.

The chain links TRBV28 to TRBJ2-7, with TRBD2 as a possible D gene (6 bases). The length of the CDR3 is 14 residues. The V gene's germline CDR1 is MDHEN and CDR2 SYDVKM. Trimming removed 4 bases at V and 1 base at J, with 11 bases between. As DNA, the CDR3 is TGTGCCAGCAGTTGGCTGCGGGGATCCTACGAGCAGTACTTC. It yields the protein CASSWLRGSYEQYF.

The chain has TRBV6-1 and TRBJ2-7, with 9 bases matching TRBD1. The junction had 8 bases not matched to a gene; V was cut back by 4 bases and J by 4 bases. The CDR3 is 15 residues long. Germline-derived CDR1 and CDR2 are MNHNS and SASEGT. The CDR3 sequence: CASSVRDRVVYEQYF. CDR3 bases: TGTGCCAGCAGTGTTCGGGACAGGGTAGTTTACGAGCAGTACTTC.

The chain is built from TRBV19 and TRBJ2-2; no firm D call. Trimming pared 4 bases from V and 5 bases from J, leaving 17 bases between. Germline CDR1 is LNHDA and CDR2 is SQIVND (reference sequence). This CDR3 comprises 16 residues. The CDR3, as DNA: TGTGCCAGTAGTACCAACCACATCACCTGGACCGGGGAGCTGTTTTTT. Translated: CASSTNHITWTGELFF.

This clone was seen only a few times. This sample also contains other DNA sequences that code for the same CDR3. This sequence joins TRBV20-1 and TRBJ2-5; D remains ambiguous. The CDR3 has 10 amino acids. The V gene lost 6 bases and the J gene lost 2 bases, with 4 bases spanning the gap. Germline-derived CDR1 and CDR2 are DFQATT and SNEGSKA (reference sequence). The CDR3 bases are TGCAGTGCGGCTCAAGAGACCCAGTACTTC. It yields the protein CSAAQETQYF.